Described below is a single TCR beta chain sequence and its context. This clonotype has a count of ten or more. The antigen it binds to is not known. No base quality information exists; no much larger clone differs at one position. These data come from a study of CD8 T cells in ankylosing spondylitis (dated by TCRdb to between 2016 and 2019). Regarding the study in general: T cell receptor beta repertoires were profiled in healthy donors and ankylosing spondylitis patients so that disease-linked TCR variants could be found. The full study cohort comprised 25 ankylosing spondylitis patients and some 110 healthy donors. Samples of peripheral blood were taken, and for ankylosing spondylitis patients, synovial fluid was collected as well.

From the germline V gene (reference sequence), CDR1 is DFQATT and CDR2 is SNEGSKA. V loses 4 bases of germline sequence and J loses 6 bases, and the interval between the two ends is 25 bases. The CDR3 has 17 amino acids, counting the end cysteine and phenylalanine. Only the CDR3 portion is preserved as DNA: 51 bases, with reading frame beginning at the first base. General findings and caveats noted by the study authors: Blood from ankylosing spondylitis patients appeared to be characterized by a TCR beta motif composed of about eight highly homologous amino acid variants. The disease-linked clones were reported as significantly enriched in matched synovial fluid samples from ankylosing spondylitis patients. Some motif variants were previously reported in synovial fluid and blood of reactive arthritis patients, suggesting common disease-initiation mechanisms. The disease-linked clones showed a CD8+ phenotype and occurred at relatively low frequencies in peripheral blood.

Sequencing took place on an Illumina HiSeq 2500. Quantitative 5'-RACE with molecular barcodes was used to prepare TCR beta libraries. The authors' pipeline ran thus. A new computational method based on a probabilistic model of VDJ rearrangement was used to identify disease-linked TCR variants. TCRdb trimmed the raw reads at Q25, called clones with MiXCR and kept productive beta chains. CDR3 protein sequences are deduplicated, and each keeps its most common genes and DNA. These V and J calls rely on TCRdb rather than the paper's analysis. The sample has a few hundred thousand distinct CDR3 sequences on record, about 20% of them singletons. Together, the top ten hold less than 20% of the sample.

The sequenced material came from blood, either unsorted or a sorted T cell fraction (not recorded which). The rearrangement joined TRBV20-1 to TRBJ2-1; 6 matching bases give a weak D call of TRBD1. The clonotype comes from a male donor with ankylosing spondylitis. The CDR3 reads as follows: CSATGTTVNIRVNEQFF. The sequenced DNA: TGCAGTGCTACCGGGACAACTGTAAATATAAGGGTCAATGAGCAGTTCTTC.